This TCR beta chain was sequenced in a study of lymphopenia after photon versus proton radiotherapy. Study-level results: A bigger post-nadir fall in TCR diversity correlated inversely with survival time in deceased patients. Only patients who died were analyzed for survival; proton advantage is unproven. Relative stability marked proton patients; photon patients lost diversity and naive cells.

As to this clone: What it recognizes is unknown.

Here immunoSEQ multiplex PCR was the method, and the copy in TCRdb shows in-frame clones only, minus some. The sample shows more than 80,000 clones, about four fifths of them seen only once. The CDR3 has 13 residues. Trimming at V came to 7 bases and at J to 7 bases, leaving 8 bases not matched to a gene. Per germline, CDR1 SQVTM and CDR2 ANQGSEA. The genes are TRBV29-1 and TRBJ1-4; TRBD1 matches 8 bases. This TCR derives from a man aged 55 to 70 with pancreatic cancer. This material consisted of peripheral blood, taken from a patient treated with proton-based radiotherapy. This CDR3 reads CSAGGEYGEKLFF. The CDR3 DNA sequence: TGCAGCGCAGGGGGCGAGTATGGTGAAAAACTGTTTTTT.